This T cell receptor (beta chain) was obtained from a study of cytomegalovirus exposure and HLA in healthy donors. Study-level results: A later analysis, which compared TCR beta chains of equal frequency, found the HLA-associated ones more clonally expanded. TCR beta V- and J-gene trimming, according to a later analysis, was linked to a missense DCLRE1C variant. According to the study, 160 or so TCR beta chains were cytomegalovirus-associated. According to reports, the classifier identified cytomegalovirus status with high specificity and sensitivity.

The primer mix had 60 Vbeta and 13 Jbeta primers. Sequenced by immunoSEQ multiplex PCR; TCRdb stores in-frame clones only, minus some. Of some 130,000 clones listed, over 60% are singletons. After removal of 0 bases from V and 11 bases from J, the junction contained 12 bases not matched to a gene. Germline assignment: CDR1 GTSNPN and CDR2 SVGIG (reference sequence). The CDR3 covers 14 residues. For this clone: The antigen is undetermined.

The V call is TRBV30, the J call TRBJ1-2; 7 bases fit TRBD1. The sequencing input was PBMCs. The sequence came from a male donor in good health and CMV-seropositive. CDR3 sequence (DNA): TGTGCCTGGAGTGTAAAGGGGGCTGGATTCGAATACACCTTC. Protein product: CAWSVKGAGFEYTF.